This passage covers 30 T cell receptor beta chains from one sample sequenced in a study of molecular identifiers for immune sequencing clone quantification. One entry per CDR3 protein results from TCRdb running MiXCR on the PCR reads. This sample has more than 450,000 distinct CDR3 sequences, with 20% to 25% found just once. The specimen sequenced was naive CD8+ T cells from blood, with Jurkat cell RNA spiked in. Sample subset: FACS-sorted CD8+CD4-CCR7+CD45RA+ naive T cells. The receptors come from a human donor in good health. Some libraries in this study had Jurkat cell RNA spiked in.

This clonotype was picked up one time. One base away lies a much larger clone, so this may be a sequencing read error. This chain joins TRBV5-6 and TRBJ1-1; TRBD1 agrees at 9 bases. V was pared by 3 bases and J by 5 bases, with 8 bases of the junction left unmatched. The CDR3 is 15 residues long. Germline V gene lookup returns CDR1 SGHDT and CDR2 YYEEEE. CDR3 in DNA: TGTGCCAGCAGCTCGGCGGGACAGGGTTATACTGAAGCTTTCTTT. This gives the protein CASSSAGQGYTEAFF.

CDR3: CASSFLAGGYEQYF. The CDR3 DNA is TGTGCCAGCAGTTTCTTAGCGGGAGGTTACGAGCAGTACTTC. The chain has TRBV28 and TRBJ2-7; 10 nucleotides align to TRBD2. Germline CDR1 and CDR2: MDHEN and SYDVKM. The ends lost 3 bases at V and 4 bases at J; junction bases unmatched: 3. The CDR3 has 14 amino acids.

A word on this clonotype: Since a much larger clone is just one base distant, this may be a read error. The final CDR3 position lacks the conserved phenylalanine or tryptophan, pointing to a likely read error. The CDR3 reads CASSQPRGGTGELFL. In DNA form, the CDR3 reads TGTGCCAGCAGCCAACCCAGGGGAGGGACCGGGGAGCTGTTTCTT. The chain uses TRBV3-1 and TRBJ2-2; a possible D gene is TRBD2 (7 bases). V dropped 2 bases and J dropped 5 bases, with 12 bases sitting between them. CDR3 length: 15 amino acids. Germline V gene data show CDR1 as LGHDT and CDR2 as YNNKEL (reference sequence).

This clonotype has at least ten counts. J is TRBJ1-5 and V is TRBV2; D possibly corresponds to TRBD1 (5 bases). Germline V gene lookup returns CDR1 SNHLY and CDR2 FYNNEI. The V and J ends lost 1 base and 0 bases respectively, with 19 bases between them. This CDR3 has 19 residues. The chain's CDR3 is CASSEEGDSSYDSNQPQHF. Here the CDR3 DNA reads TGTGCCAGCAGTGAAGAAGGTGACAGCTCGTACGATAGCAATCAGCCCCAGCATTTT.

In its sample, this clonotype was seen a few times. This chain joins TRBV6-2 or TRBV6-3 and TRBJ1-5; D is undetermined. Germline CDR1 is MNHEY and CDR2 is SVGEGT. CDR3 size: 16 residues. Deletions cut 4 bases from V and 3 bases from J, with 16 bases between. The CDR3 region has the DNA TGTGCCAGCAGTTTCTGGGCGGACCTTCCCAATCAGCCCCAGCATTTT. It specifies CASSFWADLPNQPQHF.

There are many counts of this clonotype. This chain's CDR3 is CASSRRTSGEWSTDTQYF. The CDR3 region has the DNA TGCGCCAGCAGCCGAAGGACTAGCGGGGAATGGAGCACAGATACGCAGTATTTT. The chain joins TRBV5-1 to TRBJ2-3; 12 bases match TRBD2. After removal of 4 bases from V and 0 bases from J, the junction contained 9 bases not matched to a gene. The germline CDR1 and CDR2 sequences are SGHRS and YFSETQ. This CDR3 is 18 amino acids long. The variable domain in full, with the rest retrieved from reference TRBV5-1 and TRBJ2-3, is KAGVTQTPRYLIKTRGQQVTLSCSPISGHRSVSWYQQTPGQGLQFLFEYFSETQRNKGNFPGRFSGRQFSNSRSEMNVSTLELGDSALYLCASSRRTSGEWSTDTQYFGPGTRLTVL.

This chain links TRBV19 with TRBJ1-5, with 8 positions matching TRBD1. V shed 3 bases, J shed 5 bases, and the junction held 6 bases outside the gene matches. From germline, CDR1 is LNHDA and CDR2 SQIVND (reference sequence). This CDR3 spans 15 amino acids. CDR3 loop: CASSIDAGGDQPQHF. In DNA form, the CDR3 reads TGTGCCAGTAGTATTGACGCAGGGGGCGATCAGCCCCAGCATTTT.

This clonotype was found once. Just one base apart from a much larger clone, this may be a read error. The chain carries TRBV7-8 and TRBJ2-5, with 11 bases that match TRBD2. CDR1 and CDR2 (germline): SGHVS, FQNEAQ. This CDR3 comprises 18 residues. V shed 3 bases, J shed 2 bases, and the junction held 11 bases outside the gene matches. The CDR3 loop reads CASSLGPALAGAQETQYF. The CDR3, as DNA: TGTGCCAGCAGCTTGGGGCCCGCACTAGCGGGAGCACAAGAGACCCAGTACTTC.

Concerning this clonotype itself: At one of its ends the junction is not consistent with the germline gene, which may arise from a read error. The V call is TRBV30, the J call TRBJ2-7, with 10 bases fitting TRBD1. In germline, CDR1 is GTSNPN, CDR2 SVGIG (reference sequence). The CDR3 consists of 11 residues. In DNA form, the CDR3 reads TGTGCCTGGAGTGACCGGGACAGGGGCGGTTTC. It is translated as CAWSDRDRGGF.

This clonotype has ten or more counts. The chain carries TRBV5-4 and TRBJ2-7; TRBD2 aligns across 8 bases. Germline V gene lookup returns CDR1 SGHNT and CDR2 YYREEE (reference sequence). Unmatched junction bases numbered 2, after V lost 0 bases and J lost 3 bases. The length of the CDR3 is 14 residues. The CDR3 is CASSLGLASYEQYF. In DNA, the CDR3 is TGTGCCAGCAGCTTGGGACTAGCGAGCTACGAGCAGTACTTC.

A few counts support this clonotype. The chain links TRBV7-6 to TRBJ2-2; D gene ambiguous. The germline V gene has CDR1 SGHVS and CDR2 FNYEAQ. Trimming cost V 4 bases and J 6 bases, with 6 bases left between them. The CDR3 consists of 12 residues. CDR3 nucleotide sequence: TGTGCCAGCAGCTCCCCGGCCGGGGAGCTGTTTTTT. Translating it yields CASSSPAGELFF.

This clonotype was seen more than once but under ten times. The rearrangement joins TRBV6-2 or TRBV6-3 to TRBJ2-7, with a tentative D call TRBD2 (5 bases). The germline V gene encodes CDR1 MNHEY and CDR2 SVGEGT. The CDR3 extends over 14 amino acids. V lost 4 bases, J lost 7 bases, and 17 bases lay in between. CDR3 coding DNA: TGTGCCAGCAGTTCAAGTCAGGAGGTGGAGGAGCAGTACTTC. Protein: CASSSSQEVEEQYF.

This clonotype came up a few times. The chain joins TRBV4-1 to TRBJ2-7; 9 bases map to TRBD1. Germline assignment: CDR1 MGHRA and CDR2 YSYEKL. The CDR3 runs to 17 residues. The J segment lost 2 bases and the V segment lost 2 bases, leaving 10 bases of the junction unmatched. CDR3 sequence: CASSQKQGTGLTYEQYF. The CDR3 coding sequence is TGCGCCAGCAGCCAAAAGCAGGGGACAGGGCTTACCTACGAGCAGTACTTC.

This clonotype was detected many times. The V call is TRBV28, the J call TRBJ2-3; D call uncertain. Between the trimmed V and J ends, which lost 2 bases and 1 base, there was a span of 13 bases. The CDR3 totals 16 residues. Germline CDR1 reads MDHEN; CDR2 reads SYDVKM. The DNA of the CDR3 is TGTGCCAGCAGTTTAGGGGTTAGTGGAGGCACAGATACGCAGTATTTT. This gives the protein CASSLGVSGGTDTQYF.

Here the CDR3 reads CASSISIRGVEAFF. CDR3 sequence (DNA): TGTGCCAGTAGTATTTCGATCCGGGGAGTCGAAGCTTTCTTT. The V call is TRBV19, the J call TRBJ1-1; D is undetermined. The CDR3 has 14 residues. CDR1 and CDR2 (germline): LNHDA, SQIVND (reference sequence). V was clipped by 3 bases and J by 8 bases, with 16 bases between them.

With respect to this clonotype: A much larger clone lies a single base off, so this may be a read error. The CDR3 loop is CASSQDPYRGHNEQFF. The CDR3 coding sequence is TGCGCCAGCAGCCAAGATCCGTACAGGGGACACAATGAGCAGTTCTTC. The rearrangement uses TRBV4-3 and TRBJ2-1; 7 nucleotides line up with TRBD1. Per the germline V gene, CDR1 is LGHNA and CDR2 is YSLEER. The CDR3 is 16 residues long. The junction had 7 bases not matched to a gene; V was cut back by 0 bases and J by 5 bases.

This clonotype was seen ten or more times. This chain links TRBV29-1 with TRBJ1-1, with 7 bases matching TRBD1. Germline CDR1 reads SQVTM; CDR2 reads ANQGSEA. This CDR3 comprises 12 residues. After removal of 6 bases from V and 5 bases from J, the junction contained 6 bases not matched to a gene. In DNA, the CDR3 is TGCAGCGTGCCGACCAGGGGGACTGAAGCTTTCTTT. Its translation is CSVPTRGTEAFF.

This clonotype is a singleton in its sample. A much larger clone lies one base from this, so it may be a read error. V is TRBV6-2 or TRBV6-3 and J is TRBJ1-1; 10 bases match TRBD1. The CDR3 runs 13 residues. The germline V gene has CDR1 MNHEY and CDR2 SVGEGT. V was pared by 11 bases and J by 5 bases, with 8 bases of the junction left unmatched. The DNA of the CDR3 is TGTGCCGGCAAGGGACAGGGGCTGACTGAAGCTTTCTTT. Its translation: CAGKGQGLTEAFF.

In its sample, this clonotype was seen many times. The chain employs TRBV2 and TRBJ2-4, with TRBD1 matching over 7 bases. Germline V lookup: CDR1 SNHLY, CDR2 FYNNEI. The CDR3 consists of 16 residues. The trim removed 4 bases at V and 0 bases at J, leaving 6 bases unmatched. DNA of the CDR3: TGTGCCAGCAGTGGGTGGACAGGTGAAGCCAAAAACATTCAGTACTTC. Translating gives CASSGWTGEAKNIQYF.

This clonotype was seen only a few times. The chain combines TRBV11-2 with TRBJ2-7; TRBD2 might be the D (5 bases). Trimming left V 5 bases short and J 3 bases short, with 14 bases between. CDR1 and CDR2 from the germline V gene are SGHAT and FQNNGV. The CDR3 has 14 amino acids. CDR3 sequence: CASSSGPRDYEQYF. The CDR3 coding sequence is TGTGCCAGCAGCAGTGGCCCCCGGGACTACGAGCAGTACTTC.

The rearrangement uses TRBV9 and TRBJ1-1; 10 bases fit TRBD1. After removal of 0 bases from V and 10 bases from J, the junction contained 18 bases not matched to a gene. The CDR3 runs to 18 residues. Germline assignment: CDR1 SGDLS and CDR2 YYNGEE. CDR3 amino acids: CASSVEGQGTFLDSVAFF. The CDR3 DNA sequence: TGTGCCAGCAGCGTAGAGGGACAGGGGACCTTTTTGGACTCTGTAGCTTTCTTT.

This chain connects TRBV20-1 to TRBJ1-1; D may be TRBD1 (5 bases). Germline values: CDR1 DFQATT, CDR2 SNEGSKA (reference sequence). Trimming removed 5 bases from V and 6 bases from J, with 19 bases in between. The CDR3 runs to 14 residues. The DNA of the CDR3 is TGCAGTGCTCATCCGGGACCGGTACAGGCTGAAGCTTTCTTT. Protein product: CSAHPGPVQAEAFF.

This clonotype was picked up many times. This chain connects TRBV19 to TRBJ2-1; 7 nucleotides agree with TRBD2. The V segment lost 1 base and the J segment 8 bases; nucleotides outside the gene matches: 2. The CDR3 covers 13 residues. The germline V gene has CDR1 LNHDA and CDR2 SQIVND (reference sequence). The CDR3 protein is CASSIVRGDEQFF. The DNA of the CDR3 is TGTGCCAGTAGTATAGTCCGGGGGGATGAGCAGTTCTTC.

Comments on this clonotype: A much larger clone differs by one base, so this may be a read error. The chain links TRBV9 to TRBJ2-4, with D hard to call. The CDR3 covers 14 residues. Per the germline V gene, CDR1 is SGDLS and CDR2 is YYNGEE. The V and J ends lost 4 bases and 2 bases respectively, with 10 bases between them. The CDR3 DNA is TGTGCCAGCAGCCTGTACACCTCCAAAAACATTCAGTACTTC. Encoded protein: CASSLYTSKNIQYF.

This clonotype showed up just a few times. CDR3 coding DNA: TGTGCTAGTGGTTTTTCCAGGGTGGGTAGGTATGAGCAGTTCTTC. It translates to CASGFSRVGRYEQFF. The V gene is TRBV12-5, the J gene TRBJ2-1; weak D call: TRBD1 (5 bases). The CDR3 extends over 15 amino acids. Germline loops: CDR1 LGHNT, CDR2 FRNRAP. V lost 3 bases to trimming and J lost 8 bases, with 17 bases between them.

The V gene is TRBV30, the J gene TRBJ1-2, with D perhaps matching TRBD1 (6 bases). The V and J ends lost 3 bases and 5 bases respectively, with 19 bases between them. The V gene's germline CDR1 is GTSNPN and CDR2 SVGIG (reference sequence). The CDR3 is 15 amino acids. The CDR3 DNA follows: TGTGCCTGGAGAGTCCCAATTACAGGGATTTATGGCTACACCTTC. Residues: CAWRVPITGIYGYTF.

The count of this clonotype is one. As the CDR3 is not closed by the conserved phenylalanine or tryptophan, this likely results from a read error. The gene calls are TRBV12-3 or TRBV12-4 and TRBJ2-2; D gene unclear. Trimming pared 6 bases from V and 6 bases from J, leaving 8 bases between. The length of the CDR3 is 12 residues. CDR3 amino acids: CASRPIPGELFS. Here the CDR3 DNA reads TGTGCCAGCAGACCAATCCCCGGGGAGCTGTTTTCT.

This clonotype has a handful of counts. This rearrangement joins TRBV4-1 to TRBJ2-7; D gene unclear. V lost 0 bases to trimming and J lost 6 bases, with 9 bases between them. The CDR3 spans 13 residues. Germline CDR1 MGHRA, CDR2 YSYEKL. The CDR3 DNA follows: TGCGCCAGCAGCCAAGAGTCAATGGGCGAGCAGTACTTC. It specifies CASSQESMGEQYF.

The genes are TRBV6-5 and TRBJ1-5; D remains unclear. CDR1 and CDR2 from the germline V gene are MNHEY and SVGAGI. The V end was cut by 2 bases, the J end by 4 bases, with 12 bases between. The CDR3 is 15 residues long. CDR3 sequence: CASSYAGALNQPQHF. The CDR3 DNA reads as TGTGCCAGCAGTTACGCGGGAGCGTTGAATCAGCCCCAGCATTTT.

This clonotype has a count of ten or more. The J gene is TRBJ2-7, the V gene TRBV4-2, with D unclear. This CDR3 spans 12 amino acids. Between the trimmed V and J ends, which lost 5 bases and 4 bases, there was a span of 9 bases. Germline V gene sequence: CDR1 LGHNA, CDR2 YNFKEQ. The CDR3 nucleotides are TGTGCCAGCAGCACGATGGGGTACGAGCAGTACTTC. The encoded protein is CASSTMGYEQYF.